This T cell receptor (beta chain) was captured in a study of CD8 T cells in Susac syndrome. The study sequenced TCR beta in blood CD8+ and CD4+ T cells. Random hexamers were used to reverse transcribe the RNA input (roughly 0.5 to 1 ug). The TCR beta CDR3 was amplified by immunoSEQ multiplex PCR across 54 Vbeta, 13 Jbeta. TCRdb re-derived calls from the immunoSEQ multiplex PCR reads in MiXCR, one entry per CDR3 protein. The sample records fewer than 200,000 distinct CDR3 sequences, 85% to 95% being singletons. J gave up 5 bases and V 4 bases, and 11 bases lay outside the gene matches. CDR3 length: 15 residues. The germline V gene has CDR1 SQVTM and CDR2 ANQGSEA.

The sequence came from a human donor with multiple sclerosis. The V call is TRBV29-1, the J call TRBJ2-7, with TRBD2 matching 10 bases. Sequences were obtained from CD8+ T cells from PBMCs. The CDR3 nucleotides are TGCAGCGTTGTCCTCAGCGGGAGGGTCCCTGACGAGCAGTACTTC. Protein: CSVVLSGRVPDEQYF.